One and the same sample provided the 29 T cell receptor beta chains below, sequenced in a study of OX40 agonist ivuxolimab in advanced cancers. The library was prepared using the immunoSEQ multiplex PCR assay. The clones in this table, taken by TCRdb from immuneACCESS, are in-frame only. Not every clone is retained; where verified, under half of the shortfall comes from an unresolved V gene, and the cause of the rest is unknown. This sample lists around 80,000 clones; around nine tenths were detected once. Together, the top ten hold approximately 0.2% of the sample. Sequencing used CD4+ or CD8+ T cells sorted from blood, obtained in a trial of the OX40 agonist ivuxolimab. These receptors were collected from an adult with an advanced solid tumor such as melanoma, head and neck, liver or kidney cancer.

CDR3 DNA sequence: TGTGCCAGTAGCCCTGGACTAGCTGGGCGGGAGACCCAGTACTTC. It yields the protein CASSPGLAGRETQYF. The chain joins TRBV19 to TRBJ2-5; 8 bases are a match to TRBD2. V trimming: 6 bases; J trimming: 5 bases; junction bases outside the gene matches: 11. Germline CDR1 is LNHDA and CDR2 is SQIVND (reference sequence). The CDR3 spans 15 residues.

This chain joins TRBV9 and TRBJ2-1, with 10 bases identical to TRBD2. The V gene end was trimmed by 0 bases and the J gene end by 7 bases; junction bases not matched to a gene: 10. CDR1 and CDR2 (germline): SGDLS, YYNGEE. This CDR3 contains 17 residues. The CDR3 loop reads CASSVEAGTSVRNEQFF. The CDR3 DNA sequence: TGTGCCAGCAGCGTAGAGGCCGGGACTAGCGTTAGGAATGAGCAGTTCTTC. The variable domain in full, with the rest retrieved from reference TRBV9 and TRBJ2-1, is DSGVTQTPKHLITATGQRVTLRCSPRSGDLSVYWYQQSLDQGLQFLIQYYNGEERAKGNILERFSAQQFPDLHSELNLSSLELGDSALYFCASSVEAGTSVRNEQFFGPGTRLTVL.

The gene calls are TRBV5-6 and TRBJ1-2; D is perhaps TRBD1 (6 bases). V was clipped by 0 bases and J by 8 bases, with 14 bases between them. This CDR3 region has 14 residues. CDR1 and CDR2 (germline): SGHDT, YYEEEE. CDR3 nucleotide sequence: TGTGCCAGCAGCTTGGGGAGGCGGGGGCAGGGCTACACCTTC. This translates into CASSLGRRGQGYTF.

The gene calls are TRBV30 and TRBJ1-2; D ambiguous. V lost 3 bases to trimming and J lost 2 bases, with 10 bases between them. This CDR3 has 13 residues. From germline, CDR1 is GTSNPN and CDR2 SVGIG (reference sequence). DNA for the CDR3: TGTGCCTGGAGACTTGGCAGGAACTATGGCTACACCTTC. Translated: CAWRLGRNYGYTF.

This chain's CDR3 is CASGLVRAGGELRPGELFF. CDR3 sequence (DNA): TGTGCTAGTGGTTTGGTAAGGGCAGGGGGCGAGTTAAGGCCCGGGGAGCTGTTTTTT. The chain uses TRBV12-5 and TRBJ2-2; TRBD1 matches at 8 bases. The germline V gene encodes CDR1 LGHNT and CDR2 FRNRAP. The CDR3 is made up of 19 amino acids. V gave up 0 bases and J gave up 6 bases; unmatched junction bases: 15.

The chain employs TRBV25-1 and TRBJ1-2; no clear D. This CDR3 has 12 residues. In germline, CDR1 is MGHDK, CDR2 SYGVNS. V was pared by 6 bases and J by 0 bases, with 5 bases between. Written as DNA, the CDR3 is TGTGCCAGCAGAGGAACTAACTATGGCTACACCTTC. It is translated as CASRGTNYGYTF.

The chain recombines TRBV5-8 with TRBJ2-7; D gene uncertain. In germline, CDR1 is SGHTS, CDR2 YDEGEE. The CDR3 contains 13 residues. V lost 2 bases to trimming and J lost 0 bases, with 6 bases between them. Here the CDR3 reads CASSLTISYEQYF. In DNA, the CDR3 is TGTGCCAGCAGCTTAACTATCTCCTACGAGCAGTACTTC.

This clone was seen more than once but under ten times. The chain recombines TRBV6-1 with TRBJ2-1; no definite D call. This CDR3 comprises 15 residues. V lost 8 bases and J 2 bases, leaving 16 bases between the germline ends. The V gene's germline CDR1 is MNHNS and CDR2 SASEGT. The CDR3 region has the DNA TGTGCCAGCGTTCCCCGGGCGGTCACCTACAATGAGCAGTTCTTC. Its translation is CASVPRAVTYNEQFF.

This clone was counted a single time. V is TRBV28 and J is TRBJ1-5; D is unresolved. The CDR3 loop spans 13 amino acids. V lost 2 bases and J 7 bases, leaving 9 bases between the germline ends. CDR1 is MDHEN, CDR2 SYDVKM, per germline. CDR3 nucleotide sequence: TGTGCCAGCAGTTTAAGCGCATGGCAGCCCCAGCATTTT. Amino acid sequence: CASSLSAWQPQHF. Filled out from reference TRBV28 and TRBJ1-5, the complete variable domain reads DVKVTQSSRYLVKRTGEKVFLECVQDMDHENMFWYRQDPGLGLRLIYFSYDVKMKEKGDIPEGYSVSREKKERFSLILESASTNQTSMYLCASSLSAWQPQHFGDGTRLSIL.

The V call is TRBV5-1, the J call TRBJ1-2; D not resolved. The CDR3 runs to 14 residues. From germline, CDR1 is SGHRS and CDR2 YFSETQ. V was clipped by 9 bases and J by 7 bases, with 22 bases between them. This CDR3 reads CATRSGQLSSGYTF. The CDR3 DNA reads as TGCGCCACCCGGTCTGGGCAGCTCTCCAGTGGCTACACCTTC.

J is TRBJ2-2 and V is TRBV6-6, with D possibly being TRBD1 (5 bases). V gave up 3 bases and J gave up 6 bases, with 17 bases separating them. This CDR3 is 16 amino acids long. Germline V gene data show CDR1 as MNHNY and CDR2 as SVGAGI (reference sequence). In DNA, the CDR3 is TGTGCCAGCAGTTATCAGGACACCCGGAAGGCCGGGGAGCTGTTTTTT. It encodes CASSYQDTRKAGELFF.

The gene calls are TRBV5-1 and TRBJ1-2; the D is unclear. Germline V gives CDR1 SGHRS, CDR2 YFSETQ. This CDR3 comprises 12 residues. Trimming took 4 bases from V and 8 from J, leaving 12 bases between them. CDR3 in DNA: TGCGCCAGCAGCCCCGCCCGGGAAGGCTACACCTTC. Amino acid sequence: CASSPAREGYTF.

V is TRBV5-1 and J is TRBJ2-7, with D perhaps TRBD1 (5 bases). The CDR3 has 15 amino acids. V was shortened by 0 bases and J by 3 bases, with 13 bases between the two germline ends. CDR1 is SGHRS, CDR2 YFSETQ, per germline. The CDR3 loop reads CASSLGSGSLYEQYF. The CDR3 DNA sequence: TGCGCCAGCAGCTTGGGGTCAGGGTCTCTCTACGAGCAGTACTTC.

The chain links TRBV6-4 to TRBJ1-1; no clear D. V gave up 4 bases and J gave up 3 bases, with 9 bases separating them. The CDR3 is 13 amino acids. Per germline, CDR1 MRHNA and CDR2 SNTAGT. The chain's CDR3 is CASSALRDTEAFF. The CDR3 DNA reads TGTGCCAGCAGTGCCCTCCGCGACACTGAAGCTTTCTTT.

The chain is built from TRBV6-5 and TRBJ2-1, with D unresolved. Per the germline V gene, CDR1 is MNHEY and CDR2 is SVGAGI. The length of the CDR3 is 11 residues. V lost 2 bases and J lost 12, with 8 bases in between. The CDR3: CASSYPDLQFF. DNA for the CDR3: TGTGCCAGCAGTTACCCGGACCTGCAGTTCTTC.

The V and J genes are TRBV7-3 and TRBJ2-7, with D perhaps TRBD1 (5 bases). CDR3 length: 15 residues. CDR1 and CDR2 (germline): SGHTA, FQGTGA. V lost 3 bases to trimming and J lost 6 bases, with 18 bases between them. CDR3 bases: TGTGCCAGCAGCTTTGATGGTGCTGGGGCCCGCGAGCAGTACTTC. Residues: CASSFDGAGAREQYF.

This chain uses TRBV7-9 with TRBJ2-3; 9 bases line up with TRBD1. This CDR3 spans 13 amino acids. The germline CDR1 and CDR2 sequences are SEHNR and FQNEAQ (reference sequence). V lost 4 bases to trimming and J lost 6 bases; unmatched junction nucleotides: 2. The CDR3 sequence is CASSWDREDTQYF. The CDR3 bases are TGTGCCAGCAGCTGGGACAGGGAGGATACGCAGTATTTT. Based on the CDR3 plus reference TRBV7-9 and TRBJ2-3, the full variable domain is DTGVSQNPRHKITKRGQNVTFRCDPISEHNRLYWYRQTLGQGPEFLTYFQNEAQLEKSRLLSDRFSAERPKGSFSTLEIQRTEQGDSAMYLCASSWDREDTQYFGPGTRLTVL.

This chain uses TRBV29-1 with TRBJ1-5; 9 bases match TRBD1. The CDR3 loop spans 13 amino acids. Trimming took 6 bases from V and 3 from J; bases not matched to a gene: 3. CDR1 and CDR2 from the germline V gene are SQVTM and ANQGSEA. The CDR3 is CSVGQGNNQPQHF. CDR3 nucleotide sequence: TGCAGCGTCGGACAGGGGAACAATCAGCCCCAGCATTTT.

This clone is a singleton in its sample. CDR3 sequence reads: CASSLAGDGNTIYF. The DNA of the CDR3 is TGTGCCAGCAGTTTGGCAGGGGATGGAAACACCATATATTTT. V gene TRBV27 combines with J gene TRBJ1-3, with D tentatively TRBD1 (6 bases). Per germline, CDR1 MNHEY and CDR2 SMNVEV (reference sequence). Trimming took off 3 bases at V and 3 bases at J, with 9 bases between the two ends. This CDR3 region has 14 residues.

This sequence joins TRBV7-6 and TRBJ1-1; no reliable D call. From germline, CDR1 is SGHVS and CDR2 FNYEAQ. The ends were cut back, 6 bases at V and 7 bases at J, with 18 bases in the middle. CDR3 length: 14 amino acids. The CDR3 DNA reads as TGTGCCAGCAGATCGCGGGGAACTCAAGGTGAAGCTTTCTTT. This sequence encodes CASRSRGTQGEAFF.

This clone was observed once. The chain carries TRBV5-1 and TRBJ2-3, with D perhaps TRBD2 (5 bases). This CDR3 has 15 amino acids. Germline values: CDR1 SGHRS, CDR2 YFSETQ. With 0 bases removed from V and 1 base from J, the gap between germline ends came to 9 bases. The CDR3 sequence is CASSLADGGTDTQYF. In nucleotides, the CDR3 is TGCGCCAGCAGCTTGGCCGACGGGGGCACAGATACGCAGTATTTT.

The chain links TRBV27 to TRBJ1-5; D unresolved. This CDR3 spans 15 amino acids. V shed 0 bases and J shed 6 bases, with 12 bases lying between them. Germline-derived CDR1 and CDR2 are MNHEY and SMNVEV (reference sequence). The CDR3 nucleotides read TGTGCCAGCAGTTTATCGATCGGGTCATTTCAGCCCCAGCATTTT. Residues: CASSLSIGSFQPQHF.

The chain couples TRBV6-1 to TRBJ1-2; TRBD1 matches 7 bases. The V and J ends lost 4 bases and 3 bases, in that order; junction bases with no gene match: 11. The CDR3 is 16 residues long. Per the germline V gene, CDR1 is MNHNS and CDR2 is SASEGT. The chain's CDR3 is CASSAQGEVGDYGYTF. DNA for the CDR3: TGTGCCAGCAGTGCCCAGGGGGAGGTAGGGGACTATGGCTACACCTTC.

V gene TRBV6-1 combines with J gene TRBJ2-7, with 7 bases identical to TRBD2. In germline, CDR1 is MNHNS, CDR2 SASEGT. CDR3 length: 13 amino acids. The V gene end was trimmed by 2 bases and the J gene end by 7 bases; junction bases not matched to a gene: 5. CDR3: CASSELEGGEQYF. The CDR3 nucleotides are TGTGCCAGCAGTGAATTGGAGGGAGGGGAGCAGTACTTC.

The chain carries TRBV29-1 and TRBJ2-7; D might be TRBD2 (5 bases). The germline V gene encodes CDR1 SQVTM and CDR2 ANQGSEA. CDR3 length equals 11 residues. Trimming pared 6 bases from V and 4 bases from J, leaving 10 bases between. In DNA, the CDR3 is TGCAGCGTCCGGGGTGAGTACGAGCAGTACTTC. Protein: CSVRGEYEQYF.

The chain has TRBV19 and TRBJ1-5; no clear D. The CDR3 has 14 residues. Trimming stripped 6 bases from V and 2 bases from J, with 11 bases between. CDR1 and CDR2 (germline): LNHDA, SQIVND (reference sequence). CDR3 loop: CASRGGMGNQPQHF. CDR3 DNA: TGTGCCAGTAGGGGAGGGATGGGCAATCAGCCCCAGCATTTT.

The gene calls are TRBV30 and TRBJ2-7; no reliable D call. Germline V gives CDR1 GTSNPN, CDR2 SVGIG (reference sequence). This CDR3 spans 14 amino acids. V lost 3 bases and J lost 0, with 12 bases in between. The CDR3 sequence: CAWREGPSSYEQYF. The DNA for the CDR3 is TGTGCCTGGAGAGAAGGGCCCAGCTCCTACGAGCAGTACTTC.

This chain joins TRBV6-1 and TRBJ1-4; D may be TRBD1 (6 bases). Germline CDR1 reads MNHNS; CDR2 reads SASEGT. Trimming took off 1 base at V and 7 bases at J, with 10 bases between the two ends. This CDR3 spans 14 amino acids. CDR3 loop: CASSEGTASEKLFF. The CDR3, as DNA: TGTGCCAGCAGTGAAGGGACAGCGTCTGAAAAACTGTTTTTT.

This clone turned up a few times. CDR3 region: CASSGGANQPQHF. The CDR3, as DNA: TGTGCCAGCAGTGGGGGGGCCAATCAGCCCCAGCATTTT. J is TRBJ1-5 and V is TRBV27; weak D call: TRBD1 (6 bases). The CDR3 is 13 residues long. V lost 5 bases, J lost 3 bases, and 8 bases lay in between. Per the germline V gene, CDR1 is MNHEY and CDR2 is SMNVEV (reference sequence).